This T cell receptor (beta chain) originates from a study of blood T cell repertoires in COVID-19. For the study at large: COVID-19 samples from acute and convalescent phases originated in the United States, Italy and Spain.

Trimming removed 4 bases at V and 5 bases at J, with 6 bases between. Per germline, CDR1 SNHLY and CDR2 FYNNEI. The CDR3 loop spans 12 amino acids. Living in under 30 US areas, the participants were between roughly 18 and 95 years of age. Cohort placement rested on clinical history that participants reported themselves. Authors' analysis steps: From reference gene primer amplification, estimates of nucleated cell counts were derived. TCRdb's table, derived via immunoSEQ multiplex PCR, lists solely in-frame clones and lacks some. The V and J calls and clone size are taken from that table; D and trimming were inferred from the DNA. The sample has 150,000 to 200,000 clones; around 82% are singletons.

V gene TRBV2 combines with J gene TRBJ1-5, with D hard to call. The sample comprised PBMCs or T cells enriched from blood (not recorded which). The clonotype was recovered from a woman aged 45-65 years with acute COVID-19. CDR3 protein: CASSATYQPQHF. The CDR3 coding sequence is TGTGCCAGCAGTGCTACCTATCAGCCCCAGCATTTT.